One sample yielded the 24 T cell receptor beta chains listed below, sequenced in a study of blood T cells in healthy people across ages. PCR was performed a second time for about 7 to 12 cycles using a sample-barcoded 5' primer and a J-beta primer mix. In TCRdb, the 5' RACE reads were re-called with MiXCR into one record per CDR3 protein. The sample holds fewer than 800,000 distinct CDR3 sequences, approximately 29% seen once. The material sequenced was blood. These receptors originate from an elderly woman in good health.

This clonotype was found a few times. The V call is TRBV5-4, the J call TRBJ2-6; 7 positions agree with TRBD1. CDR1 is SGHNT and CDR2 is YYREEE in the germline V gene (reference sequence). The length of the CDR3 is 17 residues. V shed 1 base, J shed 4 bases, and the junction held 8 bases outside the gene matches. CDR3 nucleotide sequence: TGTGCCAGCAGCTTGCCTTTTACAGGGGTCGGGGCCAACGTCCTGACTTTC. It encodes CASSLPFTGVGANVLTF. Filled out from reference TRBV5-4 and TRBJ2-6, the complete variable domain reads ETGVTQSPTHLIKTRGQQVTLRCSSQSGHNTVSWYQQALGQGPQFIFQYYREEENGRGNFPPRFSGLQFPNYSSELNVNALELDDSALYLCASSLPFTGVGANVLTFGAGSRLTVL.

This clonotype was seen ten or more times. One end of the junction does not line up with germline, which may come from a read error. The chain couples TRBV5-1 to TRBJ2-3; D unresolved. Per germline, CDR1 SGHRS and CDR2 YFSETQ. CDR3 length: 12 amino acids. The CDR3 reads CASSLDGDTQYF. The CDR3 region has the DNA TGTGCCAGCAGCTTGGATGGGGATACGCAGTATTTT.

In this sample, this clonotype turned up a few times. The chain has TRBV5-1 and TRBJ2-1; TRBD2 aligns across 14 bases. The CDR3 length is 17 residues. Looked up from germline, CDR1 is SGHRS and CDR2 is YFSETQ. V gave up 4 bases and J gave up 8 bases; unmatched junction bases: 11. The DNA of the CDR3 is TGCGCCAGCAGCCCCTCAGGACTAGCGGGGGGCCGGTATGAGCAGTTCTTC. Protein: CASSPSGLAGGRYEQFF.

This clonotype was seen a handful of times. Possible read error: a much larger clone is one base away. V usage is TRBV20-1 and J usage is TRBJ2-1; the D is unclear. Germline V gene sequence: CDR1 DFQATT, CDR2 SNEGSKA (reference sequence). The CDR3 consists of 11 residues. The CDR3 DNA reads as TGCAGGGGAACGCTAGGAGAGGAGCAGTTCTTC. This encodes CRGTLGEEQFF.

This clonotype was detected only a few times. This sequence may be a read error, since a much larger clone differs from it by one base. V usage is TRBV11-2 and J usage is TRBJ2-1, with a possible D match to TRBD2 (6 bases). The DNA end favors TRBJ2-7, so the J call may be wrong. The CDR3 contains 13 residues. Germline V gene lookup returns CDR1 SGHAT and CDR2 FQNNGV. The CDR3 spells CASSTGLYNEQYF. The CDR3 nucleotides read TGTGCCAGCAGCACGGGACTTTACAATGAGCAGTACTTC.

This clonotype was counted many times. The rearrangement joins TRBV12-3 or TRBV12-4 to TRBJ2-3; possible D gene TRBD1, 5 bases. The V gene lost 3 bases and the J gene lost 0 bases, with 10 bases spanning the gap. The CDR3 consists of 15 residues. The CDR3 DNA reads TGTGCCAGCAGTTTCGGCGACAGAAGCACAGATACGCAGTATTTT. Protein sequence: CASSFGDRSTDTQYF.

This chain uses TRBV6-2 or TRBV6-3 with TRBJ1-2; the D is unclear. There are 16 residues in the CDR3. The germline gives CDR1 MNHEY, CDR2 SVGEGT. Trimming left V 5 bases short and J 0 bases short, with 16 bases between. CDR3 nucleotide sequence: TGTGCCAGCAGTCTAGGCGTCGGACGGTCTAACTATGGCTACACCTTC. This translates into CASSLGVGRSNYGYTF.

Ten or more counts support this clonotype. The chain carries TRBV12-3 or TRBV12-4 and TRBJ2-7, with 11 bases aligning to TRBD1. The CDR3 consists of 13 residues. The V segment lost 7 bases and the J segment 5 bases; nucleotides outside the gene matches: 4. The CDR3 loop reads CASKDRGRDEQYF. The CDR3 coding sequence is TGTGCCAGCAAGGACAGGGGGCGAGACGAGCAGTACTTC.

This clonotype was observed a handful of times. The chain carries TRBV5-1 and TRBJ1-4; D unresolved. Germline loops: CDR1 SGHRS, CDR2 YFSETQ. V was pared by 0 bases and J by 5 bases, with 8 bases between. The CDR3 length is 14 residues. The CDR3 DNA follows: TGCGCCAGCAGCTTGGATCGGATAAATGAAAAACTGTTTTTT. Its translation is CASSLDRINEKLFF.

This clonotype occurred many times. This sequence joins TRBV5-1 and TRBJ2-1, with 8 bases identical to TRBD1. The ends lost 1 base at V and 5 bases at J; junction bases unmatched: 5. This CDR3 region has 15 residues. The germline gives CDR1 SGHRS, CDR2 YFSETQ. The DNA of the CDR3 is TGCGCCAGCAGCTTGAGGACAGGGAGAGACAATGAGCAGTTCTTC. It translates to CASSLRTGRDNEQFF.

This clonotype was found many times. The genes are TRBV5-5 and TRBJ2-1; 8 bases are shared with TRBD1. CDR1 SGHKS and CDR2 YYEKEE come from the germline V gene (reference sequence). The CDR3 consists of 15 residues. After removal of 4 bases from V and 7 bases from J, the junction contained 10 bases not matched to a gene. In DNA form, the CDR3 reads TGTGCCAGCAGCATGACAGGGGTGTCAGTAAATGAGCAGTTCTTC. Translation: CASSMTGVSVNEQFF.

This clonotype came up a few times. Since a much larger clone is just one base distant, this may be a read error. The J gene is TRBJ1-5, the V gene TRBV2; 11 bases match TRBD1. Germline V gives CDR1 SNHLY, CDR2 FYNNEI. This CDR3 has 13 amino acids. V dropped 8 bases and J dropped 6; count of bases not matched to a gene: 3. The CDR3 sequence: CASGQGAGQPQHF. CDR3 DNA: TGTGCCAGCGGACAGGGGGCGGGTCAGCCCCAGCATTTT.

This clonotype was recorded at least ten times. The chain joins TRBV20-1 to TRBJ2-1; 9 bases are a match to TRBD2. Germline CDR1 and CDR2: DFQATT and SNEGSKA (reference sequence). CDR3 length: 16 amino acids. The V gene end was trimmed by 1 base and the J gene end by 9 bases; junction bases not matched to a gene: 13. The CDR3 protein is CSARGPSGVSGSEQFF. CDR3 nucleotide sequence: TGCAGTGCTAGAGGGCCTAGCGGGGTTTCGGGCAGTGAGCAGTTCTTC.

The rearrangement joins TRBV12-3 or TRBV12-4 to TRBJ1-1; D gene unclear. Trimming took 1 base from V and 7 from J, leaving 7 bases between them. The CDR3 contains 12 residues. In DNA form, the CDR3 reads TGTGCCAGCAGTTTAGGCGGATTTGAAGCTTTCTTT. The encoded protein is CASSLGGFEAFF.

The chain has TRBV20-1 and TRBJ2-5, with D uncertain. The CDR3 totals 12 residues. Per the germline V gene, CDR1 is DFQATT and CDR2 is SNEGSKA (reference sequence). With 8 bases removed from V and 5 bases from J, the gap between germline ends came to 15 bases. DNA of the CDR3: TGCAGTTGGGCCCGGACCGAGGAGACCCAGTACTTC. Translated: CSWARTEETQYF.

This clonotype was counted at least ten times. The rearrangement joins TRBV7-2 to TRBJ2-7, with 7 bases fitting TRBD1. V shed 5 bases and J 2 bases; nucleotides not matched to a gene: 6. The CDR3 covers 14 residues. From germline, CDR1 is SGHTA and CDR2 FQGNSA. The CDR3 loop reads CASSARDRAYEQYF. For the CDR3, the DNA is TGTGCCAGCAGCGCCCGGGACAGAGCCTACGAGCAGTACTTC.

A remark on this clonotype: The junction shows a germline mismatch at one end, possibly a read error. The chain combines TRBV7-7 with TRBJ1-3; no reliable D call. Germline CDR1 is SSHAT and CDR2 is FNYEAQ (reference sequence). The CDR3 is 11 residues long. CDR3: CASSPPDTIYF. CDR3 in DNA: TGTGCTAGCAGCCCTCCAGACACCATATATTTT.

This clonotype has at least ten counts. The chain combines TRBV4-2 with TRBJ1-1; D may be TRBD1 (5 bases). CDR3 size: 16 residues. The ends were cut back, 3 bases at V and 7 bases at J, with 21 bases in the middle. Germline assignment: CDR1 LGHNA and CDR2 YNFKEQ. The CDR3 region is CASSQGLREAEGEAFF. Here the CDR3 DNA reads TGTGCCAGCAGCCAGGGACTCAGGGAAGCTGAAGGTGAAGCTTTCTTT.

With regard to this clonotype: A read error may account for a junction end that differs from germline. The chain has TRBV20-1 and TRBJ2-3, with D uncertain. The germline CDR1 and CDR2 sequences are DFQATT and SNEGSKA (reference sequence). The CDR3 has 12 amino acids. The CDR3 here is CRARETADTQYF. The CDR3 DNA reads TGCAGGGCTAGAGAGACTGCGGATACGCAGTATTTT.

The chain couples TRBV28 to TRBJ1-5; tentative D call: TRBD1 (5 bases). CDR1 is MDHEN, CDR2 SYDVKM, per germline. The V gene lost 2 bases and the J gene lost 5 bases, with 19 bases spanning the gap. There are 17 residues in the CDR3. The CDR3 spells CASSLMGRPGNDQPQHF. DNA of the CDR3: TGTGCCAGCAGTTTAATGGGACGCCCGGGGAACGATCAGCCCCAGCATTTT.

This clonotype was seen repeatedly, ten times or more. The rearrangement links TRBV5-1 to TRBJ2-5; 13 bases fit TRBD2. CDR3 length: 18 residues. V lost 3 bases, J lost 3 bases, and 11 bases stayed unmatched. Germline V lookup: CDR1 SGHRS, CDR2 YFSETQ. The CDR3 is CASSSQPPGLAGEETQYF. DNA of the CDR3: TGCGCCAGCAGCTCGCAACCCCCCGGACTAGCGGGGGAAGAGACCCAGTACTTC.

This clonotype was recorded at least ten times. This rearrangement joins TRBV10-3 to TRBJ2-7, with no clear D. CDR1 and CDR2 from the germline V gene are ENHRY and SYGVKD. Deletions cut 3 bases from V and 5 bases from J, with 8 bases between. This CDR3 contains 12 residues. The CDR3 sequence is CAISDANHEQYF. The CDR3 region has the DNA TGTGCCATCAGTGATGCAAACCACGAGCAGTACTTC.

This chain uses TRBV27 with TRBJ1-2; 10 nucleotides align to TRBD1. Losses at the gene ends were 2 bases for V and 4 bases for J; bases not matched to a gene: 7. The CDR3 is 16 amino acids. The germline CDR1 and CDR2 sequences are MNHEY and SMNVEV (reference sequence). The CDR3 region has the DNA TGTGCCAGCAGTTTAGGGGACAGGGGAAGCGGCTATGGCTACACCTTC. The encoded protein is CASSLGDRGSGYGYTF.

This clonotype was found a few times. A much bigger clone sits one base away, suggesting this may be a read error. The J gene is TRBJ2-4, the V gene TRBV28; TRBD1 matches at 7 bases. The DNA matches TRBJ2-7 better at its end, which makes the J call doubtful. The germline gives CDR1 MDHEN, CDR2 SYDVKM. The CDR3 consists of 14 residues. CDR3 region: CASRRQGGGHEQYF. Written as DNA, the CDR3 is TGTGCCAGCAGGAGACAGGGTGGGGGCCACGAGCAGTACTTC.